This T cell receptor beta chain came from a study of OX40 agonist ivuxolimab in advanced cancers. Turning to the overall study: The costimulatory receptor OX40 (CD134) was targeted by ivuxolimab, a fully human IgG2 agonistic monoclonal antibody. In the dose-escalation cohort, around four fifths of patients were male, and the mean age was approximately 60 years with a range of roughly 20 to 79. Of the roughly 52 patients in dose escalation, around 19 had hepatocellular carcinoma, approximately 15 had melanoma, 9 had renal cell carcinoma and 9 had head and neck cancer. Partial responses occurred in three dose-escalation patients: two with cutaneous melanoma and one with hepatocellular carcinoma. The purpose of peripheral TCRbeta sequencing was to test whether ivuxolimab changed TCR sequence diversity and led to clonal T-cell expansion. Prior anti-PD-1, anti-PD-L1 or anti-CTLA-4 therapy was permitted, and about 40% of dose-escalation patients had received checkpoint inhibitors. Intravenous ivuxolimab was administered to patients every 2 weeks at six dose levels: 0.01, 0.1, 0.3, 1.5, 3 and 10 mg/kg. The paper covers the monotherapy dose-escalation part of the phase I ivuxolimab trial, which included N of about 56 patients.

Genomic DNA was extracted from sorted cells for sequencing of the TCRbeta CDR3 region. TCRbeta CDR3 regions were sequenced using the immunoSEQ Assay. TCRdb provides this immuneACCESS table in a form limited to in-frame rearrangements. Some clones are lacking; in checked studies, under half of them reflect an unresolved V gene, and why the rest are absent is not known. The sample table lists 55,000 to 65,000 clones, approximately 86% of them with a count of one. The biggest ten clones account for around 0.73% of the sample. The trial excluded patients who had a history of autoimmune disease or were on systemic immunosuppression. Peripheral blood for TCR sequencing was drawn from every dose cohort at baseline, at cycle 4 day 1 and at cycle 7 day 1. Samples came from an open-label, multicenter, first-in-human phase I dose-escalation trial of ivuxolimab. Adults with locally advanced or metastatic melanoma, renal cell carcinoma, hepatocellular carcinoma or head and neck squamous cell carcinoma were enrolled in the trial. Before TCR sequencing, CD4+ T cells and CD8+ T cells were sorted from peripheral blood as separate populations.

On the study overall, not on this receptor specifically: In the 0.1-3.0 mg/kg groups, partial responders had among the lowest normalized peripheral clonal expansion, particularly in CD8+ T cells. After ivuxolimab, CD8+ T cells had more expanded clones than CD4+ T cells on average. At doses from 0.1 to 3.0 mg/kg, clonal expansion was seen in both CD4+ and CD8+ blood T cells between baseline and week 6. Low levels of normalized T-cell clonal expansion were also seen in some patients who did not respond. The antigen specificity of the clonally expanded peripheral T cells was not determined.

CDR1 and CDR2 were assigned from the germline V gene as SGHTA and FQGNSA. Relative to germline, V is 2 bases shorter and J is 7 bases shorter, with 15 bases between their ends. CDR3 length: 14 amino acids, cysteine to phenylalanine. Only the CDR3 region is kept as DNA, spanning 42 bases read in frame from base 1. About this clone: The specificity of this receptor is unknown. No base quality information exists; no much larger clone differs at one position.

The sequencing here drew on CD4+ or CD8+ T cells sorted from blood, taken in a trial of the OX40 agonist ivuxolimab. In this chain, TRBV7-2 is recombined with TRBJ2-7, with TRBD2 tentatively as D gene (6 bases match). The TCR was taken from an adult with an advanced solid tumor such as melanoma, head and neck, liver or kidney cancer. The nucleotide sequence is TGTGCCAGCAGCTTAATCAGATCGGCGGGAGAGCAGTACTTC. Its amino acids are CASSLIRSAGEQYF.